This TCR beta chain was retrieved from a study of blood T cell repertoires in COVID-19. Assay used: immunoSEQ multiplex PCR; TCRdb lists only in-frame clones, some missing. This table has over 90,000 clones, around 72% appearing once. Trimming removed 7 bases from V and 3 bases from J; junction bases left unmatched: 10. This CDR3 is built from 16 residues. Germline-derived CDR1 and CDR2 are MNHEY and SMNVEV (reference sequence). The clonotype was recovered from a man aged 65 to 85 with COVID-19, enrolled during active disease. The rearrangement links TRBV27 to TRBJ1-4, with 8 bases identical to TRBD1. Sample: peripheral blood. The CDR3 DNA reads as TGTGCCAGCACCAATCACCCAGGGGGCTCTAATGAAAAACTGTTTTTT. Its translation is CASTNHPGGSNEKLFF. Full variable domain (missing parts from reference TRBV27 and TRBJ1-4): EAQVTQNPRYLITVTGKKLTVTCSQNMNHEYMSWYRQDPGLGLRQIYYSMNVEVTDKGDVPEGYKVSRKEKRNFPLILESPSPNQTSLYFCASTNHPGGSNEKLFFGSGTQLSVL.